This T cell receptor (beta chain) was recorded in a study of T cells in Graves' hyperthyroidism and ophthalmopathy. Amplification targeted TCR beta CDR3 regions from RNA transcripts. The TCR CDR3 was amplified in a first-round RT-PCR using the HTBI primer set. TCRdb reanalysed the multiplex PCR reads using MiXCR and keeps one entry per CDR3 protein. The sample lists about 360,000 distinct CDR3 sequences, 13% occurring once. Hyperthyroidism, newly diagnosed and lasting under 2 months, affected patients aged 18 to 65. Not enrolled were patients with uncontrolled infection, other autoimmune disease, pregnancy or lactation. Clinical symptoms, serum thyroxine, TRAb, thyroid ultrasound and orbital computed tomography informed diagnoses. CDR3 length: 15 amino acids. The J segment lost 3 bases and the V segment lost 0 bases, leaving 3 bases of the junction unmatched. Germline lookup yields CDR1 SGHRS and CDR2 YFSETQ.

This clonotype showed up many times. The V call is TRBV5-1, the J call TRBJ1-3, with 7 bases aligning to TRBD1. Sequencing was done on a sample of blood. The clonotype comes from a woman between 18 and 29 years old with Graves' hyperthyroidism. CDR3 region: CASSLEGALGNTIYF. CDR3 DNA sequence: TGCGCCAGCAGCTTGGAGGGGGCGCTTGGAAACACCATATATTTT.